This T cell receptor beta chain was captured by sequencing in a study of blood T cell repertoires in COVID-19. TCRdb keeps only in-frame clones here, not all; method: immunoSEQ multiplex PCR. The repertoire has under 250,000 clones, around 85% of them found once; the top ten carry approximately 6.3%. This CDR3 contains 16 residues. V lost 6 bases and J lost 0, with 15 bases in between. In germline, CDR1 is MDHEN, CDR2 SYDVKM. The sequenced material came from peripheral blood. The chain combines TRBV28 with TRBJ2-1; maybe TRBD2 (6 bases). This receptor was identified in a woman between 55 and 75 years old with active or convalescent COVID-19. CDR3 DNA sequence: TGTGCCAGCAGCAAAACTAGCACGAGCTCCTACAATGAGCAGTTCTTC. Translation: CASSKTSTSSYNEQFF.